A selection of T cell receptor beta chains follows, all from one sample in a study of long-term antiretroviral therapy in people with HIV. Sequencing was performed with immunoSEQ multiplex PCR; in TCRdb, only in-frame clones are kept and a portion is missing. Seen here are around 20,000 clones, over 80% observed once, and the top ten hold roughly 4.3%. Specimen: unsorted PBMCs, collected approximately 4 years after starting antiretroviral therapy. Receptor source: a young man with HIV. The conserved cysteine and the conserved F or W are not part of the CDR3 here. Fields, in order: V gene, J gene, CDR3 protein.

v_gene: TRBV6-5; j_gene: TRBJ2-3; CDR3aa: ASSLISGGADTQY
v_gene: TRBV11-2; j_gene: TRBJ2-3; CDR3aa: ASSIPGTALWDTQY
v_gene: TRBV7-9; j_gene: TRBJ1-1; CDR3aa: ASSPRWGADTEAF
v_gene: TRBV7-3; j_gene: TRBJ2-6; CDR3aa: ASSRSGGLSSGANVLT
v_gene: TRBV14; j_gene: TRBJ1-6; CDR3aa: ASRLTGGSPLH
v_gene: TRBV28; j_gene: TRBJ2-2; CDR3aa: ASSSSLGARGTGELF
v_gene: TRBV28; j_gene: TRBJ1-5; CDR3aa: ASYRAQGNSNQPQH
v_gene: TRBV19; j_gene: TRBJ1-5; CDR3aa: ASSIVARIANQPQH
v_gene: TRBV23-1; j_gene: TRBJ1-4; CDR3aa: ASSPLKDEKLF
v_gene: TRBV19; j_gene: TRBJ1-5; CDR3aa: AVSGTGGQPQH
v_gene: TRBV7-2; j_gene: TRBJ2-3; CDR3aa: ASSLGDRGSLDTQY